These 7 T cell receptor beta chains came from one sample sequenced in a study of blood T cells in healthy people across ages. A sample-barcoded 5' primer and a J-beta primer mix were used in a second PCR of roughly 7 to 11 cycles. TCRdb fed the 5' RACE reads into MiXCR, producing one record per CDR3 protein. The sample holds around 670,000 distinct CDR3 sequences, about 30% seen once. The sequencing sample was made of blood. These receptors all stem from a woman over 75 in good health.

This clonotype was detected ten times or more. This chain links TRBV20-1 with TRBJ2-3; D not resolved. This CDR3 contains 13 residues. Germline V gene sequence: CDR1 DFQATT, CDR2 SNEGSKA (reference sequence). Trimming cost V 3 bases and J 4 bases, with 11 bases left between them. The CDR3 protein is CSARVSGSDTQYF. The CDR3 DNA reads as TGCAGTGCTAGGGTCTCCGGTTCAGATACGCAGTATTTT.

The chain has TRBV4-3 and TRBJ1-2, with 8 bases fitting TRBD1. The CDR3 runs 16 residues. Germline V gene data show CDR1 as LGHNA and CDR2 as YSLEER. The trim removed 4 bases at V and 10 bases at J, leaving 17 bases unmatched. CDR3 nucleotide sequence: TGCGCCAGCAGCCTAGGTGGACAGGGTATAAACGAGGACTACACCTTC. Translation gives CASSLGGQGINEDYTF.

This chain connects TRBV27 to TRBJ2-7; TRBD1 agrees at 12 bases. CDR3 length: 15 amino acids. Germline trimming cut 6 bases from V and 5 bases from J; bases unmatched to any gene: 8. CDR1 MNHEY and CDR2 SMNVEV come from the germline V gene (reference sequence). Here the CDR3 DNA reads TGTGCCAGCAGCAGCACAGGGACAGGGGGCAACGAGCAGTACTTC. Amino acids: CASSSTGTGGNEQYF.

The chain employs TRBV20-1 and TRBJ1-2; D perhaps matches TRBD1 (6 bases). This CDR3 contains 15 residues. Looked up from germline, CDR1 is DFQATT and CDR2 is SNEGSKA (reference sequence). Trimming left V 3 bases short and J 3 bases short, with 17 bases between. The CDR3 reads CSASGGGAKDYGYTF. DNA of the CDR3: TGCAGTGCTAGCGGAGGGGGGGCGAAGGACTATGGCTACACCTTC.

V gene TRBV7-2 combines with J gene TRBJ2-4; 7 bases are a match to TRBD1. The DNA end lines up better with TRBJ2-7; the J call may be wrong. CDR3 length: 16 residues. Per the germline V gene, CDR1 is SGHTA and CDR2 is FQGNSA. The CDR3 DNA follows: TGTGCCAGCAGCTTACGCCCCCGGACAGGATCCTACGAGCAGTACTTC. Translating gives CASSLRPRTGSYEQYF.

This clonotype was seen many times. A much bigger clone sits one base away, suggesting this may be a read error. V is TRBV6-5 and J is TRBJ1-2; D perhaps matches TRBD1 (6 bases). The CDR3 totals 14 residues. Germline V gives CDR1 MNHEY, CDR2 SVGAGI. V was trimmed by 6 bases and J by 0 bases, leaving 11 bases between them. CDR3 amino acids: CASRRGASNYGYTF. The CDR3 coding sequence is TGTGCCAGCAGACGGGGGGCCTCTAACTATGGCTACACCTTC.

A remark on this clonotype: A read error is likely, as this CDR3 ends without the conserved phenylalanine or tryptophan. This chain's CDR3 is CATSMVRDRLFNYGYTS. The CDR3 DNA follows: TGTGCCACCAGCATGGTCCGGGACAGACTATTTAACTATGGCTACACCTCC. The chain couples TRBV15 to TRBJ1-2; 7 bases line up with TRBD1. Germline V gene sequence: CDR1 LNHNV, CDR2 YYDKDF (reference sequence). This CDR3 comprises 17 residues. After removal of 4 bases from V and 1 base from J, the junction contained 12 bases not matched to a gene.